The sequence of this T cell receptor beta chain was determined in a study of T cell changes during pregnancy in multiple sclerosis. Repertoires were generated with immunoSEQ multiplex PCR, while TCRdb's copy carries only in-frame clones and drops some. This sample has 60,000 to 85,000 clones, with approximately 92% found just once. The ends were cut back, 3 bases at V and 0 bases at J, with 10 bases in the middle. There are 14 residues in the CDR3. Germline CDR1 and CDR2: SGHRS and YFSETQ. The source is a female donor in good health, enrolled as a control in a pregnancy study. Here the sequenced sample was peripheral blood, taken after pregnancy. The gene calls are TRBV5-1 and TRBJ2-7, with a weak D call TRBD1 (6 bases). The CDR3 sequence is CASSWTDSSYEQYF. As DNA, the CDR3 is TGCGCCAGCAGCTGGACGGACAGCTCCTACGAGCAGTACTTC. Together with reference TRBV5-1 and TRBJ2-7, the CDR3 gives the full variable domain: KAGVTQTPRYLIKTRGQQVTLSCSPISGHRSVSWYQQTPGQGLQFLFEYFSETQRNKGNFPGRFSGRQFSNSRSEMNVSTLELGDSALYLCASSWTDSSYEQYFGPGTRLTVT.